A single sample gave rise to the 8 T cell receptor beta chains below, sequenced in a study of neoadjuvant nivolumab and ipilimumab in lung cancer. TCRdb's copy holds only in-frame clones and misses some; the assay was immunoSEQ multiplex PCR. The table shows roughly 34,000 clones, with around 90% occurring only once. Material: peripheral blood, obtained after neoadjuvant nivolumab, alone or with ipilimumab, at or shortly before surgery. The source of these receptors is an adult with non-small cell lung cancer.

This clone was observed a few times. This chain connects TRBV11-2 to TRBJ1-3; no firm D call. The CDR3 runs to 14 residues. From germline, CDR1 is SGHAT and CDR2 FQNNGV. V was cut by 4 bases and J by 0 bases, with 7 bases left in between. CDR3 sequence reads: CASSSVHSGNTIYF. In nucleotides, the CDR3 is TGTGCCAGCAGCTCGGTTCACTCTGGAAACACCATATATTTT.

This chain uses TRBV19 with TRBJ1-5; unclear D gene. The CDR3 runs to 15 residues. Germline V CDR1 and CDR2: LNHDA, SQIVND (reference sequence). V dropped 3 bases and J dropped 3 bases, with 12 bases sitting between them. CDR3 sequence (DNA): TGTGCCAGTAGTATGATTGCGGGCGCCAATCAGCCCCAGCATTTT. It codes for CASSMIAGANQPQHF.

V usage is TRBV11-2 and J usage is TRBJ2-7; D perhaps matches TRBD2 (5 bases). There are 15 residues in the CDR3. CDR1 is SGHAT and CDR2 is FQNNGV in the germline V gene. V lost 3 bases and J 4 bases, leaving 16 bases between the germline ends. The CDR3 sequence: CASSLEMGDTYEQYF. CDR3 coding DNA: TGTGCCAGCAGCTTGGAGATGGGAGATACATACGAGCAGTACTTC. Full variable domain (missing parts from reference TRBV11-2 and TRBJ2-7): EAGVAQSPRYKIIEKRQSVAFWCNPISGHATLYWYQQILGQGPKLLIQFQNNGVVDDSQLPKDRFSAERLKGVDSTLKIQPAKLEDSAVYLCASSLEMGDTYEQYFGPGTRLTVT.

The V gene is TRBV9, the J gene TRBJ2-3; 12 bases are shared with TRBD2. Per the germline V gene, CDR1 is SGDLS and CDR2 is YYNGEE. There are 16 residues in the CDR3. J gave up 3 bases and V 4 bases, and 6 bases lay outside the gene matches. The CDR3, as DNA: TGTGCCAGCAGCCCCCCGGGGACTAGCGGGACAGATACGCAGTATTTT. This translates into CASSPPGTSGTDTQYF. Full variable domain (outside the CDR3, taken from reference TRBV9 and TRBJ2-3): DSGVTQTPKHLITATGQRVTLRCSPRSGDLSVYWYQQSLDQGLQFLIQYYNGEERAKGNILERFSAQQFPDLHSELNLSSLELGDSALYFCASSPPGTSGTDTQYFGPGTRLTVL.

The V and J genes are TRBV7-3 and TRBJ2-2; D unresolved. Germline CDR1 is SGHTA and CDR2 is FQGTGA. V was pared by 0 bases and J by 4 bases, with 6 bases between. This CDR3 region has 14 residues. In nucleotides, the CDR3 is TGTGCCAGCAGCTTAACCTTCACCACCGGGGAGCTGTTTTTT. Amino acids: CASSLTFTTGELFF.

V is TRBV27 and J is TRBJ1-2; 9 bases line up with TRBD1. Germline CDR1 reads MNHEY; CDR2 reads SMNVEV (reference sequence). V trimming: 2 bases; J trimming: 8 bases; junction bases outside the gene matches: 3. This CDR3 contains 13 residues. CDR3 in amino acids: CASSLSGTGGYTF. The CDR3 DNA sequence: TGTGCCAGCAGTTTAAGTGGGACAGGGGGCTACACCTTC.

The chain joins TRBV10-2 to TRBJ1-2; D unresolved. In germline, CDR1 is WSHSY, CDR2 SAAADI. Trimming shortened V by 0 bases and J by 5 bases, and 13 bases separated the two germline ends. This CDR3 region has 15 residues. In DNA form, the CDR3 reads TGCGCCAGCAGTGAGTCTCAAGGAGGGAGTTATGGCTACACCTTC. Translated: CASSESQGGSYGYTF.

V is TRBV29-1 and J is TRBJ1-2, with 9 bases aligning to TRBD1. The V gene's germline CDR1 is SQVTM and CDR2 ANQGSEA. Losses at the gene ends were 4 bases for V and 0 bases for J; bases not matched to a gene: 0. This CDR3 is 13 amino acids long. The CDR3 DNA is TGCAGCGTTGGACAGGGGGCTAACTATGGCTACACCTTC. The encoded protein is CSVGQGANYGYTF.